Given below is one TCR beta chain in context. Its antigen remains undetermined. Per-nucleotide qualities are absent, and no much larger clonotype sits a single base away. This sample stems from a study of T cell responses to AZD1222 COVID-19 vaccine (dated by TCRdb to the early 2020s). Turning to the overall study: AZD1222 recipients with second doses at about 4 weeks or about 12 weeks were pooled, because spike-specific TCR depth and breadth did not differ between schedules. TCR sequencing was performed for about 250 trial participants, of whom around 210 were given two doses of AZD1222 and around 25 were given two doses of MenACWY control vaccine. Enrollment into the trials was organized by age into subgroups of 18-55, 56-69 and 70-plus years, and those subgroups contained roughly 140, 27 and 60 TCR-sequenced participants, respectively. General study outcomes and caveats: Because no day 14 peak-response samples were available, repertoires were characterized only after the peak T cell response. Vaccine-associated CD4 TCRs spanned the whole spike protein, with dominant responses in regions 160-218 and 743-854. Participants were mostly white British and included more females than males, and it was suggested by the authors that clonal diversity may have been underestimated. In the small 56-69-year group, the increase in depth fell short of significance, most likely because of low power. Reportedly, almost half of the unique spike-specific TCRs recognized epitopes lying outside the regions that are mutated in the B.1.351 and B.1.1.7 variants. After two AZD1222 doses, both the breadth and the depth of spike-specific TCRs were significantly higher than at day 0 and than in MenACWY recipients. Conclusions about previously exposed vaccinees were limited because only a handful of AZD1222 recipients were SARS-CoV-2 seropositive at baseline.

The germline V gene sets CDR1 to SGHRS and CDR2 to YFSETQ. V is clipped by 0 bases and J by 7 bases, and the sequence between their germline boundaries is 7 bases long. Including the terminal cysteine and phenylalanine, the CDR3 comprises 12 residues. The entry retains the CDR3 DNA only, 36 bases that are in frame from base 1. The label giving this sample's time point can be read as: baseline before first vaccination. Samples from vaccinated people were obtained from the UK trials COV001 and COV002, which included a single-blind randomized controlled phase 2/3 trial of AZD1222 (ChAdOx1 nCoV-19) in healthy adults. Trial participant PBMC samples were collected at day 0 and day 28 after the second dose for TCRbeta chain sequencing. The CDR3 regions of human TCRbeta chains were subjected to immunosequencing. On the study's bioinformatics: Repertoire TCRs were checked for matches against a reference library of SARS-CoV-2-specific TCRs that had been generated using the MIRA antigen-specificity platform. Breadth was defined as the fraction of unique TCRs that were SARS-CoV-2-associated. Depth was defined as the fraction of total T cells that were SARS-CoV-2-associated. Each spike-specific TCR was assigned to its reactive spike region and to a CD4 or CD8 class using the MIRA data. Log10-transformed breadth and depth values were compared by one-way ANOVA with Sidak's multiple comparisons tests. TCRdb re-hosts the immuneACCESS table, in-frame sequences only. Its copies lack some clones; in the studies checked, an unresolved V gene accounts for under half of them, and the cause for the rest is not known. The V and J calls and the clone size are those of that table, but D and trimming were determined from the DNA. A total of some 90,000 clones appear in this sample, approximately 91% of them only once. The ten largest clones represent roughly 14% of the sample.

The sequenced sample was peripheral blood, obtained on day 0 of AZD1222 vaccination. Here the chain combines TRBV5-1 and TRBJ1-1, with the D gene not clear enough to name. The origin of this receptor is an adult in good health. The CDR3 has the sequence CASSLEVGEAFF. The sequenced DNA is TGCGCCAGCAGCTTGGAAGTGGGTGAAGCTTTCTTT.